The source of this T cell receptor beta chain is a study of cytomegalovirus exposure and HLA in healthy donors (dated by TCRdb to about 2017). In terms of the full investigation: An earlier analysis of roughly 570 of the donors reported approximately 280 Gb of sequence data and around 100 million unique TCR beta sequences obtained from approximately 180 million T cells. Roughly 320 gigabases of sequencing data and roughly 81 million unique TCR sequences made up an early release that covered 500 to 700 HLA-typed donors. The genetic ancestry cluster associated with self-reported Caucasian donors included roughly 84% of the approximately 410 genotyped donors. The study aimed to test whether cataloging public T cell receptors could reveal signatures of past pathogen exposure. The study used immunosequencing to profile the T cell repertoires of approximately 650 subjects and linked those repertoires to cytomegalovirus serostatus. Besides the first cohort of roughly 640 subjects, a separate validation cohort made up of 120 different subjects was used. To predict cytomegalovirus infection status, the study brought together high-throughput TCR immunosequencing, statistical association of individual TCRs with disease status, and machine learning. To study patterns of TCR occurrence, a later analysis re-analyzed previously published TCR beta repertoires from around 700 donors and added high-resolution HLA genotyping. Rather than using new phenotypic data, the later analysis identified candidate immune exposures from TCR beta sequences and from how often those sequences occurred across donors. An earlier analysis of fewer than 750 of the donors used high-throughput TCR beta sequencing to judge whether each TCR beta V gene segment behaved as functional or pseudogenic. Donor age, sex, ethnicity and CMV serostatus were compiled alongside the repertoire data. A later genetic analysis used genome-wide SNP genotypes for about 60% of the 666 donors, treating that subset as a discovery cohort. All discovery cohort repertoires had been generated on a single sequencing platform. HLA typing included class I and class II loci at four-digit resolution. Typing coverage differed by locus: A, B, C, DRB1 and DQB1 were typed in about 620-640 donors, DQA1 in roughly 500, DPA1 in 606, and DPB1 in roughly 450. Because of strong linkage in the cohort, roughly five DR-DQ haplotypes were treated as single units for association and clustering. Among over 350 genotyped donors of the cohort, an average of about 240,000 unique TCR beta nucleotide sequences were sequenced per donor, about a sixth of them non-productive.

The investigation overall reported the following: Cytomegalovirus status was reported to be diagnosed by the classifier with high specificity and sensitivity in both the original and validation cohorts. A further reported finding was that TCR beta sequences accurately predicted the HLA-A and HLA-B alleles for most subjects in the first cohort. In a later analysis, most CMV-associated TCR beta chains were found to appear HLA-restricted, with HLA associations seemingly driven largely by CMV exposure. A few of the identified cytomegalovirus-associated TCR beta chains were confirmed in vitro to be specific for cytomegalovirus antigens. About 17 rarely observed V segments, including chromosome 9 orphons, were excluded from the earlier analysis of approximately 500 of the donors because counts were too low. The study listed 164 TCR beta chains as associated with cytomegalovirus. According to a later genetic analysis, donors in an Asian-associated ancestry cluster had fewer N-insertions in productive TCRs than the approximately 670-donor mean. The authors suggested that the approach could potentially be extended to other disease states and immunological phenotypes. Because HLA typing was unavailable for some donors at each locus, only the typed subset was used in association tests. A group of highly shared sequence variants was considered likely to be a technical artifact of the sequencing pipeline. In this cohort, only TCR beta chains were sequenced, and detectable features were limited by the absence of alpha or paired-chain data. Immune exposure information for the cohort was limited to CMV serostatus. In a later analysis, HLA-associated TCR beta chains were found to be more clonally expanded and to have lower generation probabilities than equally common non-associated chains. A later genetic analysis associated a missense DCLRE1C variant with V-gene and J-gene trimming of TCR beta chains, and an independent cohort replicated the association. According to a later analysis, parvovirus B19, influenza, CMV and Epstein-Barr virus appeared linked to several top co-occurrence clusters. In an earlier analysis of 450 to 750 of the donors, most TCR beta V segments appeared in productive rearrangements about 87% or about 30% of the time, broadly matching IMGT annotations. Across donors, most TCR sequences were observed very rarely, whereas some public TCRs were present in many individuals. Presence/absence analyses assumed roughly uniform sequencing depth across donors, an assumption that may not hold. Correlated functional status among segregating V segments might reflect linkage disequilibrium, but an unknown experimental factor could not be ruled out. According to a later analysis, TCR association rates differed among HLA loci, with DRB1 alleles showing the most associated TCRs and HLA-C alleles showing the fewest. Because the 87-base-pair reads could not distinguish some IMGT-functional V segments, including TRBV6-2 and TRBV6-3, those segments were excluded. Strong co-occurrence of HLA alleles, especially DR and DQ, made assigning TCR associations to individual alleles difficult. Specific HLA alleles were associated with roughly 16,000 TCR beta sequences at a false discovery rate of 0.05 in a later analysis.

Comment on this clone: Its specific antigen is unknown. No much larger clone is present one base from it, and per-base qualities are unavailable.

After removal of 4 bases from V and 2 bases from J, the junction retains 5 bases not matched to a gene. Including the terminal cysteine and phenylalanine, the CDR3 comprises 15 residues. Of the read, only the CDR3 DNA is kept; its 45 bases are in frame from base 1. CDR1 MNHNS and CDR2 SASEGT are derived from the germline V gene. The cohort consisted of 670 or so healthy bone marrow donors. All cohort members were sampled while nominally healthy, although unrecorded immune exposures were likely present. The donor tested CMV seronegative, placing the donor among the 350 or so seronegative members of the cohort. A peripheral blood sample was collected from each donor, and TCR beta sequencing was performed on peripheral blood mononuclear cells. Genomic DNA was extracted from the blood cell samples with the Qiagen DNeasy Blood Extraction Kit. Preparation of the library involved the immunoSEQ multiplex PCR assay. A mixture of 60 forward primers for TCR Vbeta segments and 13 reverse primers for TCR Jbeta segments was used in the multiplex PCR. The CDR3 region of rearranged TCR beta genes was amplified from genomic DNA with a multiplex PCR assay. Amplified TCR beta libraries were sequenced as 87-base-pair reads on the Illumina HiSeq System. Turning to the authors' computational methods: In a later analysis, tens of millions of unique TCR beta chains were counted across the 650 to 700 repertoires, and roughly 11 million of these chains were shared by at least two donors. Raw reads were error-corrected and collapsed into unique sequences with a nearest-neighbor algorithm that merged closely related sequences to remove PCR and sequencing errors. CDR3 sequences were aligned to IMGT reference sequences to assign V, D and J gene segments. For a sequence to be retained, a match of at least six nucleotides to both a V gene segment and a J gene segment was required. A rearrangement was called productive if the CDR3 had no stop codons and remained in frame with V and J, and every other rearrangement was called non-productive. Following IMGT convention, CDR3 was defined as the stretch from the second conserved V-encoded cysteine to the conserved J-encoded phenylalanine. In an earlier analysis of roughly 610 of the donors, sequences lacking an unambiguous match to a single V gene segment were excluded. An earlier analysis of fewer than 750 of the donors called V segments functional above 56.7% productive rearrangements and segregating when the between-donor standard deviation exceeded 5%. A statistical classification framework was built to diagnose cytomegalovirus status from the catalog of TCR beta chain sequences. A later analysis assigned V and J genes by comparing TCR nucleotide sequences with IMGT/GENE-DB human TR gene sequences. A later analysis assigned CDR3 sequences and most-parsimonious VDJ recombination scenarios with the TCRdist pipeline. In a later analysis, every TCR beta chain was defined by the combination of its CDR3 amino acid sequence and its V-gene family, and reads without a unique V-gene family were dropped. To address suspected cross-contamination and a sequencing artifact, a later analysis removed several hundred highly shared, low-generation-probability nucleotide sequences. A later analysis calculated a clonal expansion index for each public chain from normalized within-repertoire ranks of inferred template counts. Generation probabilities in a later analysis came from a VDJ recombination model fitted to out-of-frame rearrangements, and those results were checked against IGoR. In a later analysis, hypergeometric tests were used to score TCR-TCR, TCR-HLA and TCR-CMV co-occurrence, with a repertoire-size bias correction applied to TCR pairs. False discovery rates were estimated in a later analysis by permuting HLA or CMV assignments 20 times. In a later analysis, co-occurring TCRs were grouped using DBSCAN, and TCRdist sequence similarity was added for clustering within HLA-allele-positive subsets. Co-occurrence clustering excluded repertoires with fewer than 30,000 or more than 120,000 public chains, plus five with anomalous nucleotide sharing. TCRdb retrieved this table from immuneACCESS and kept in-frame rearrangements only. Not all clones are present; in checked studies, unresolved V genes account for under half, and no reason is known for the remainder. That table furnishes V, J and clone size, whereas the DNA furnished D and trimming. Present in this sample are roughly 120,000 clones, more than 60% of which were seen just once. Jointly, the top ten make up 4% to 5% of the sample.

Sequenced: PBMCs. The origin of this receptor is a woman between 35 and 50 years old in good health and CMV-seronegative. The rearrangement joined TRBV6-1 to TRBJ2-7, with TRBD1 matching 10 junction bases. The CDR3 in this case is CASSAGQGRAYEQYF. The DNA sequence is given as TGTGCCAGCAGTGCGGGACAGGGGAGAGCCTACGAGCAGTACTTC.